A selection of T cell receptor beta chains follows, all from one sample in a study of cytomegalovirus exposure and HLA in healthy donors. Assay used: immunoSEQ multiplex PCR; TCRdb lists only in-frame clones, some missing. The profile shows about 220,000 clones, approximately 80% of them singletons. The sequenced sample was PBMCs. These receptors all come from a woman under 40 in good health and CMV-seropositive. Both conserved end residues are part of each CDR3. The D gene is left open where the match is weak. The size field is filled for only some rows; it gives once, few, many or a size class.

size	V	D	J	CDR3	DNA
-	TRBV27	TRBD1	TRBJ1-2	CASSVVPPRDRPKEYGYTF	TGTGCCAGCAGCGTAGTTCCTCCCCGGGACAGGCCTAAGGAGTATGGCTACACCTTC
-	TRBV6-5	TRBD2	TRBJ2-1	CASTATSGSYEQFF	TGTGCCAGCACGGCGACTAGCGGGAGTTACGAGCAGTTCTTC
-	TRBV9	-	TRBJ1-1	CASSVGMDTEAFF	TGTGCCAGCAGCGTGGGCATGGACACTGAAGCTTTCTTT
-	TRBV15	-	TRBJ2-2	CATSRAGTVTELFF	TGTGCCACCAGCAGAGCTGGGACGGTAACGGAGCTGTTTTTT
once	TRBV20-1	-	TRBJ2-3	CSVKSRDTQYF	TGCAGTGTGAAATCGCGAGATACGCAGTATTTT
few	TRBV5-1	-	TRBJ2-6	CASSGGDGSSGANVLTF	TGCGCCAGTTCCGGCGGGGACGGAAGCTCTGGGGCCAACGTCCTGACTTTC
once	TRBV10-3	-	TRBJ1-2	CAISVSTNYGYTF	TGTGCCATCAGTGTATCGACCAACTATGGCTACACCTTC
-	TRBV28	TRBD1	TRBJ2-7	CASSLWTGKVLSYEQYF	TGTGCCAGCAGTTTATGGACAGGGAAGGTCCTCTCCTACGAGCAGTACTTC
-	TRBV4-1	-	TRBJ1-2	CASSPIAGNYGYTF	TGCGCCAGCAGCCCCATAGCAGGGAACTATGGCTACACCTTC
-	TRBV27	-	TRBJ1-1	CASSPGRINTEAFF	TGTGCCAGCAGTCCAGGACGGATAAACACTGAAGCTTTCTTT
-	TRBV1	-	TRBJ2-1	CTSSQEWPGLATYNEQFF	TGCACCAGCAGCCAAGAATGGCCGGGACTAGCGACATACAATGAGCAGTTCTTC
-	TRBV5-6	TRBD2	TRBJ2-1	CASSPRTSGRGNEQFF	TGTGCCAGCAGCCCGAGGACTAGCGGGAGGGGTAATGAGCAGTTCTTC
few	TRBV2	-	TRBJ1-2	CASSEVFTGIGSYGYTF	TGTGCCAGCAGTGAAGTTTTTACAGGGATCGGGAGCTATGGCTACACCTTC
-	TRBV20-1	-	TRBJ1-2	CSARGSYGYTF	TGCAGTGCTAGAGGGAGCTATGGCTACACCTTC
-	TRBV29-1	-	TRBJ1-4	CSVEDNGEKLFF	TGCAGCGTTGAGGACAACGGAGAAAAACTGTTTTTT
-	TRBV29-1	-	TRBJ1-1	CSVEHTQWTEAFF	TGCAGCGTTGAACATACCCAGTGGACTGAAGCTTTCTTT
-	TRBV9	-	TRBJ2-2	CASSQGGNTGELFF	TGTGCCAGCAGCCAGGGGGGGAACACCGGGGAGCTGTTTTTT
-	TRBV27	-	TRBJ2-3	CASSFGPGAGSFTDTQYF	TGTGCCAGCAGTTTTGGCCCTGGGGCAGGGAGTTTCACAGATACGCAGTATTTT
-	TRBV29-1	TRBD1	TRBJ1-4	CSVAYRGPNEKLFF	TGCAGCGTTGCTTACAGGGGTCCTAATGAAAAACTGTTTTTT
-	TRBV29-1	-	TRBJ1-1	CSVESRQLNTEAFF	TGCAGCGTTGAATCCCGACAATTGAACACTGAAGCTTTCTTT
-	TRBV5-1	-	TRBJ2-5	CASSLGTDLSEYF	TGCGCCAGCAGCTTGGGGACTGACCTATCGGAGTACTTC
-	TRBV5-5	-	TRBJ2-2	CASSSTRPNTGELFF	TGTGCCAGCAGCTCGACTAGGCCGAACACCGGGGAGCTGTTTTTT
once	TRBV27	TRBD2	TRBJ2-1	CASSGLAGSYNEQFF	TGTGCCAGCAGTGGACTAGCGGGTAGCTACAATGAGCAGTTCTTC
once	TRBV28	-	TRBJ1-2	CASSLWTFEDGYTF	TGTGCCAGCAGTTTATGGACCTTTGAGGATGGCTACACCTTC
-	TRBV11-2	TRBD1	TRBJ1-2	CASSNRGTGNYGYTF	TGTGCCAGCAGCAACCGCGGGACAGGGAACTATGGCTACACCTTC
few	TRBV29-1	-	TRBJ1-2	CSVEGVVSGYTF	TGCAGCGTTGAAGGGGTTGTCTCTGGCTACACCTTC
-	TRBV5-1	TRBD1	TRBJ1-1	CASSFVDRGARTEAFF	TGCGCCAGCAGCTTTGTCGACAGGGGGGCACGCACTGAAGCTTTCTTT
-	TRBV6-1	-	TRBJ1-5	CASTWVSDLNQPQHF	TGTGCCAGCACTTGGGTAAGCGATCTTAATCAGCCCCAGCATTTT
-	TRBV30	TRBD1	TRBJ1-1	CAWSAQGARNTEAFF	TGTGCCTGGAGTGCACAGGGGGCCCGGAACACTGAAGCTTTCTTT
-	TRBV7-6	-	TRBJ1-1	CASSLQGRVTEAFF	TGTGCCAGCAGCTTACAGGGTCGGGTGACTGAAGCTTTCTTT
-	TRBV30	-	TRBJ1-2	CAWSPRLSVGYGYTF	TGTGCCTGGAGCCCCCGGCTCTCAGTGGGCTATGGCTACACCTTC
-	TRBV4-1	-	TRBJ2-2	CASSQEEAGLDTGELFF	TGCGCCAGCAGCCAAGAGGAGGCAGGGTTGGACACCGGGGAGCTGTTTTTT
-	TRBV5-1	-	TRBJ2-7	CASSSRHGSSYEQYF	TGCGCCAGCAGCTCGAGACATGGGAGCTCCTACGAGCAGTACTTC
-	TRBV5-1	TRBD2	TRBJ2-2	CASSPSGGVPGELFF	TGCGCCAGCAGCCCTAGCGGGGGCGTGCCCGGGGAGCTGTTTTTT
-	TRBV12-5	-	TRBJ1-5	CASGASLGQPQHF	TGTGCTAGTGGTGCCAGTCTGGGGCAGCCCCAGCATTTT
-	TRBV7-2	-	TRBJ2-3	CASSSGQSGTQYF	TGTGCCAGCAGCTCGGGCCAGAGCGGTACGCAGTATTTT
-	TRBV2	TRBD2	TRBJ2-1	CASSEPWTSGERNEQFF	TGTGCCAGCAGTGAACCCTGGACTAGCGGTGAGCGCAATGAGCAGTTCTTC
-	TRBV15	TRBD1	TRBJ1-5	CATSRTGTANQPQHF	TGTGCCACCAGCAGAACCGGGACAGCAAATCAGCCCCAGCATTTT
-	TRBV5-6	-	TRBJ2-1	CASSQDLNNEQFF	TGTGCCAGCAGCCAGGACCTCAACAATGAGCAGTTCTTC
-	TRBV4-1	-	TRBJ2-7	CASSQSPGYEQYF	TGCGCCAGCAGCCAATCCCCCGGGTACGAGCAGTACTTC
-	TRBV2	TRBD1	TRBJ2-2	CASRPGQGNTGELFF	TGTGCCAGCAGGCCGGGACAGGGGAACACCGGGGAGCTGTTTTTT
-	TRBV7-6	-	TRBJ2-7	CASSLGREQYF	TGTGCCAGCAGCTTAGGACGCGAGCAGTACTTC
once	TRBV15	TRBD2	TRBJ2-3	CATSIKIPTSGTDTQYF	TGTGCCACCAGCATCAAGATCCCGACTAGCGGCACAGATACGCAGTATTTT
-	TRBV5-1	TRBD1	TRBJ1-2	CASSLQGSYGYTF	TGCGCCAGCAGTTTACAGGGGTCCTATGGCTACACCTTC
-	TRBV12-5	TRBD2	TRBJ2-1	CASGVSGSYNEQFF	TGTGCTAGTGGGGTTAGCGGGAGCTACAATGAGCAGTTCTTC